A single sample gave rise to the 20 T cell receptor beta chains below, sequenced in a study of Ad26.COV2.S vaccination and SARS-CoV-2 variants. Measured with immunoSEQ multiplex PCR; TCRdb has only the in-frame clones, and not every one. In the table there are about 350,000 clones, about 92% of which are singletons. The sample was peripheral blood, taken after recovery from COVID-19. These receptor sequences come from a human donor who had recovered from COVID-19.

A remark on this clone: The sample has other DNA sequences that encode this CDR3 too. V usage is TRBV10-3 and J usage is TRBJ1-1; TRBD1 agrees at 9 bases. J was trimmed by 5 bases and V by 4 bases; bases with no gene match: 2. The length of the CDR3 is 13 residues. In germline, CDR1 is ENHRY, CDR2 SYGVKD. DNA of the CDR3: TGTGCCATCAGTGGGACAGGGGATACTGAAGCTTTCTTT. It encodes CAISGTGDTEAFF.

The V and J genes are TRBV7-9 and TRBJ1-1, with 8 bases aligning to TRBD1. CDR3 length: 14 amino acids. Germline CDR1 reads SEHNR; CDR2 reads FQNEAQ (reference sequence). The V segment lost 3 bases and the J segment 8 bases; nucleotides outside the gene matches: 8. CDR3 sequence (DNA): TGTGCCAGCAGCTTTGGACAGGGTCGATTGGAAGCTTTCTTT. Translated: CASSFGQGRLEAFF. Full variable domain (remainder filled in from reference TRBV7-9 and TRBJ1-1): DTGVSQNPRHKITKRGQNVTFRCDPISEHNRLYWYRQTLGQGPEFLTYFQNEAQLEKSRLLSDRFSAERPKGSFSTLEIQRTEQGDSAMYLCASSFGQGRLEAFFGQGTRLTVV.

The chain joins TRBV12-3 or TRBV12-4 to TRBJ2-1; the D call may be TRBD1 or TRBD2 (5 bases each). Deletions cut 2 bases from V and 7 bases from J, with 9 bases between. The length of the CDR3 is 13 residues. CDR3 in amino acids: CASSLLGPNEQFF. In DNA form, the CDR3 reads TGTGCCAGCAGTTTATTGGGACCTAATGAGCAGTTCTTC.

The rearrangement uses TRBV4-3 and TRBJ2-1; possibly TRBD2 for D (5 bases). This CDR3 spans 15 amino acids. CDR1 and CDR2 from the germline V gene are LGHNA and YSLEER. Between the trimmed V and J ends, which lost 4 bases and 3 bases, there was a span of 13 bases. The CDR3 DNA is TGCGCCAGCAGCCCTCGGACCGGGATCTACAATGAGCAGTTCTTC. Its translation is CASSPRTGIYNEQFF.

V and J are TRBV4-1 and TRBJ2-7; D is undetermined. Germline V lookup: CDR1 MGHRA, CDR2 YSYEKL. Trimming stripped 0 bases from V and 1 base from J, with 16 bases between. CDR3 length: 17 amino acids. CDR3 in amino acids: CASSQDVGQKPSYEQYF. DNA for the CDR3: TGCGCCAGCAGCCAAGATGTCGGGCAGAAACCTTCCTACGAGCAGTACTTC.

The CDR3 here is CASRGGQLRNSPLHF. CDR3 DNA: TGTGCCAGCAGGGGAGGACAGCTTCGGAATTCACCCCTCCACTTT. This chain connects TRBV5-4 to TRBJ1-6; perhaps TRBD1 as D (6 bases). CDR1 SGHNT and CDR2 YYREEE come from the germline V gene (reference sequence). The CDR3 consists of 15 residues. Trimming shortened V by 5 bases and J by 7 bases, and 16 bases separated the two germline ends.

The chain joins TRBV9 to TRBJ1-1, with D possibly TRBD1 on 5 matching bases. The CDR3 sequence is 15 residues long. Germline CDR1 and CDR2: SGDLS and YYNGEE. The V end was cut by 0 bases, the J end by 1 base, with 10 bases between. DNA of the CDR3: TGTGCCAGCAGCGTAGACGAGGGGTGGAACACTGAAGCTTTCTTT. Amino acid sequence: CASSVDEGWNTEAFF. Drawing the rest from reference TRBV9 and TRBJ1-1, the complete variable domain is DSGVTQTPKHLITATGQRVTLRCSPRSGDLSVYWYQQSLDQGLQFLIQYYNGEERAKGNILERFSAQQFPDLHSELNLSSLELGDSALYFCASSVDEGWNTEAFFGQGTRLTVV.

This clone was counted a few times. CDR3 sequence: CASSSPGQGDEKLFF. The CDR3, as DNA: TGTGCCAGCAGCTCCCCGGGACAGGGGGATGAAAAACTGTTTTTT. The chain has TRBV11-2 and TRBJ1-4; 11 bases align to TRBD1. The CDR3 is made up of 15 amino acids. Germline loops: CDR1 SGHAT, CDR2 FQNNGV. V trimming: 4 bases; J trimming: 6 bases; junction bases outside the gene matches: 4.

CDR3 in DNA: TGTGCCAGCAGCGAAGGACTAGCGGAGTACAATGAGCAGTTCTTC. Protein product: CASSEGLAEYNEQFF. This rearrangement joins TRBV4-2 to TRBJ2-1, with 10 bases fitting TRBD2. This CDR3 contains 15 residues. V trimming: 5 bases; J trimming: 4 bases; junction bases outside the gene matches: 5. Per the germline V gene, CDR1 is LGHNA and CDR2 is YNFKEQ.

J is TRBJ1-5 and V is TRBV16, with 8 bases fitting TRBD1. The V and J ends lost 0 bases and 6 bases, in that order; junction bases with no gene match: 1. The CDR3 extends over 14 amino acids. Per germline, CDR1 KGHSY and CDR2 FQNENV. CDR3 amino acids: CASSQSTGAQPQHF. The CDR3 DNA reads TGTGCCAGCAGCCAATCGACAGGGGCTCAGCCCCAGCATTTT.

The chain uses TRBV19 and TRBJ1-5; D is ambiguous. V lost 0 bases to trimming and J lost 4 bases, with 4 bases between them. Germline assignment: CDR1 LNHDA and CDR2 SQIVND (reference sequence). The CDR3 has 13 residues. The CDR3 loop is CASSIEGNQPQHF. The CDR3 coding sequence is TGTGCCAGTAGTATAGAGGGGAATCAGCCCCAGCATTTT.

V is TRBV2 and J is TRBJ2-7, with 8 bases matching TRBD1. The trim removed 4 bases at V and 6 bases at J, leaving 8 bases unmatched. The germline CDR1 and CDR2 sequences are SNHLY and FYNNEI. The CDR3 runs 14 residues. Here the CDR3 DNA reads TGTGCCAGCAGTGCACAGGGGGTCCCCCTCGAGCAGTACTTC. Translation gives CASSAQGVPLEQYF.

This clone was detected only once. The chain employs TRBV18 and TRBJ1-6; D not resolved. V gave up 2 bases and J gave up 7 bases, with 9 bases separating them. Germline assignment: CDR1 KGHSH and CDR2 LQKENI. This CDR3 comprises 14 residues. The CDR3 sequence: CASSPEYLNSPLHF. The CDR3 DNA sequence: TGTGCCAGCTCACCAGAATACCTGAATTCACCCCTCCACTTT.

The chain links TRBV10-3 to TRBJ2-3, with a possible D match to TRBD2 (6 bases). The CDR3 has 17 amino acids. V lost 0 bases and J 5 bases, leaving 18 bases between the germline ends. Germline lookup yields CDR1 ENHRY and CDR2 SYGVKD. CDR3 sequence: CAISESVVSGRRDTQYF. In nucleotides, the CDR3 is TGTGCCATCAGTGAGTCGGTAGTTTCAGGGAGGAGAGATACGCAGTATTTT.

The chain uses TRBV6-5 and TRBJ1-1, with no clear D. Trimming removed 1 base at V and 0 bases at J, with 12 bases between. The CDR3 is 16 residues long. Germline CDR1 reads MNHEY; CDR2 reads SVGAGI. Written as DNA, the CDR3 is TGTGCCAGCAGTTACTGGCAGCCGATGATGAACACTGAAGCTTTCTTT. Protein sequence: CASSYWQPMMNTEAFF.

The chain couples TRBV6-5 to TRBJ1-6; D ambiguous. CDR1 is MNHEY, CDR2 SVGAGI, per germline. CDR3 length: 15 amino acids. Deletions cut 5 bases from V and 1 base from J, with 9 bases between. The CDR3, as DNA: TGTGCCAGCAGTAATACCTTATCCTATAATTCACCCCTCCACTTT. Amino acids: CASSNTLSYNSPLHF.

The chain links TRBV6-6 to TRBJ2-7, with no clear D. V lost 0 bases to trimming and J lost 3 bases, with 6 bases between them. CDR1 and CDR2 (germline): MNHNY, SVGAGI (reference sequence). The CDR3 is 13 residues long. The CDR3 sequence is CASSYSWDYEQYF. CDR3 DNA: TGTGCCAGCAGTTACTCGTGGGACTACGAGCAGTACTTC.

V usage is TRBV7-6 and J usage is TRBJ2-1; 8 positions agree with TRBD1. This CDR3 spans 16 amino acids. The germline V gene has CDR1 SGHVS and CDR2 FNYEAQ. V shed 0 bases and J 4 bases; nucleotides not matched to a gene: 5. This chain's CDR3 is CASSLAGGQGYNEQFF. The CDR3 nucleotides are TGTGCCAGCAGCTTAGCGGGCGGACAGGGATACAATGAGCAGTTCTTC.

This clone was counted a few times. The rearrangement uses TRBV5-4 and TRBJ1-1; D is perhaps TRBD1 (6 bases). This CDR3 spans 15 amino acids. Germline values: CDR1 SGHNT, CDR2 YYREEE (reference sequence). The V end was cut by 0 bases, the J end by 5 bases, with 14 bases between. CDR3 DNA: TGTGCCAGCAGCTTGGTTTGGGGGGCGCAAACTGAAGCTTTCTTT. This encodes CASSLVWGAQTEAFF.

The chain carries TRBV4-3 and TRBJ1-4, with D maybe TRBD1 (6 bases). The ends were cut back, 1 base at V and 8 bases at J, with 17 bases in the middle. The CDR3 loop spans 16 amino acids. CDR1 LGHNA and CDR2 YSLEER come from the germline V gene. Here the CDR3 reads CASSQAGALFTEKLFF. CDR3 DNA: TGCGCCAGCAGCCAAGCAGGGGCTCTTTTCACGGAAAAACTGTTTTTT.